This paragraph covers one T cell receptor beta chain sequence. This specimen comes from a study of glioma-infiltrating T cells after dendritic cell vaccination. Measured with immunoSEQ multiplex PCR; TCRdb has only the in-frame clones, and not every one. This table holds 75,000 to 95,000 clones, 81% found once. Stated time point: after dendritic cell vaccination, including at tumor progression/relapse. The V end lost 0 bases, the J end lost 9 bases, and 10 bases lay between the germline ends. CDR1 and CDR2 from the germline V gene are SGHDT and YYEEEE. The CDR3 runs 14 residues. V usage is TRBV5-6 and J usage is TRBJ1-6; D gene ambiguous. Sequenced here: blood, sampled after dendritic cell vaccination. The clonotype originates from a human donor with glioblastoma. The CDR3 nucleotides are TGTGCCAGCAGCTTGGGGCAGGTTGGTTCACCCCTCCACTTT. Its protein is CASSLGQVGSPLHF.